One sample yielded the 17 T cell receptor beta chains listed below, sequenced in a study of beta chain features in type 1 diabetes. cDNA synthesis used the whole RNA isolate, giving expressed TCRB sequences. Clones were sequenced by immunoSEQ multiplex PCR, and TCRdb holds only the in-frame ones, with some missing. The sample yields hundreds of thousands of clones, 14% seen once. Sequences were obtained from central memory CD4+ T cells from blood. The source of these receptors is a young man in good health.

V gene TRBV7-8 combines with J gene TRBJ2-3; D remains ambiguous. Trimming pared 5 bases from V and 2 bases from J, leaving 8 bases between. CDR1 SGHVS and CDR2 FQNEAQ come from the germline V gene. This CDR3 contains 13 residues. CDR3 nucleotide sequence: TGTGCCAGCAGCCCACTGCCCACAGATACGCAGTATTTT. Its protein is CASSPLPTDTQYF. The variable domain in full, completed from reference TRBV7-8 and TRBJ2-3, reads GAGVSQSPRYKVAKRGQDVALRCDPISGHVSLFWYQQALGQGPEFLTYFQNEAQLDKSGLPSDRFFAERPEGSVSTLKIQRTQQEDSAVYLCASSPLPTDTQYFGPGTRLTVL.

V usage is TRBV10-1 and J usage is TRBJ2-3, with D uncertain. Germline loops: CDR1 WNHNN, CDR2 SYGVQD (reference sequence). The germline V and J ends were trimmed by 8 bases and 2 bases, with 11 bases remaining between them. The CDR3 is made up of 13 amino acids. The CDR3: CASSYELTDTQYF. CDR3 DNA: TGCGCCAGCTCTTACGAACTCACAGATACGCAGTATTTT.

This clone was seen only a few times. The DNA of the CDR3 is TGTGCCAGCAGAAGCCTGCTTTCGGCCAGTGAAGCTTTCTTT. Its translation is CASRSLLSASEAFF. V and J are TRBV28 and TRBJ1-1, with D unresolved. Germline V gene sequence: CDR1 MDHEN, CDR2 SYDVKM. The CDR3 spans 14 residues. V was pared by 6 bases and J by 7 bases, with 18 bases between.

The rearrangement uses TRBV5-1 and TRBJ1-1; tentative D call: TRBD1 (5 bases). Trimming took off 0 bases at V and 5 bases at J, with 11 bases between the two ends. Germline values: CDR1 SGHRS, CDR2 YFSETQ. This CDR3 is 14 amino acids long. DNA for the CDR3: TGCGCCAGCAGCTTGGGGCAGGGTAGAACTGAAGCTTTCTTT. Translating gives CASSLGQGRTEAFF.

The chain joins TRBV9 to TRBJ2-2; D gene ambiguous. The CDR3 spans 15 residues. Trimming took off 0 bases at V and 4 bases at J, with 10 bases between the two ends. The germline V gene has CDR1 SGDLS and CDR2 YYNGEE. This chain's CDR3 is CASSVGLALTGELFF. The CDR3 DNA follows: TGTGCCAGCAGCGTAGGTTTAGCACTCACCGGGGAGCTGTTTTTT.

The chain joins TRBV6-5 to TRBJ1-5, with D perhaps matching TRBD1 (6 bases). Germline V gives CDR1 MNHEY, CDR2 SVGAGI. V dropped 2 bases and J dropped 6 bases, with 11 bases sitting between them. CDR3 length: 14 residues. The CDR3 sequence: CASSYVGASQPQHF. The CDR3 region has the DNA TGTGCCAGCAGTTACGTGGGGGCAAGTCAGCCCCAGCATTTT.

The chain links TRBV6-1 to TRBJ1-4; 7 bases agree with TRBD1. The germline gives CDR1 MNHNS, CDR2 SASEGT. The CDR3 totals 16 residues. Germline trimming cut 1 base from V and 5 bases from J; bases unmatched to any gene: 7. DNA of the CDR3: TGTGCCAGCAGTGAAGGGGGGACAGCGGCGAATGAAAAACTGTTTTTT. Translated, it gives CASSEGGTAANEKLFF.

The J gene is TRBJ2-5, the V gene TRBV11-2; D is tentatively TRBD1 or TRBD2 (6 bases each). Germline CDR1 reads SGHAT; CDR2 reads FQNNGV. V lost 7 bases to trimming and J lost 7 bases, with 19 bases between them. The CDR3 runs 14 residues. DNA for the CDR3: TGTGCCAGCACTTTGGGGGGACACGAAGGGACCCAGTACTTC. Translation: CASTLGGHEGTQYF.

V usage is TRBV7-3 and J usage is TRBJ2-3; D uncertain. The CDR3 contains 12 residues. Trimming took off 4 bases at V and 6 bases at J, with 8 bases between the two ends. Germline CDR1 SGHTA, CDR2 FQGTGA. CDR3 nucleotide sequence: TGTGCCAGCAGCTGGGTCGGGGATACGCAGTATTTT. Protein product: CASSWVGDTQYF.

Regarding this clone: This sample includes further DNA sequences coding for the same CDR3. The chain joins TRBV14 to TRBJ2-7; 8 bases fit TRBD2. Germline values: CDR1 SGHDN, CDR2 FVKESK. This CDR3 contains 15 residues. The trim removed 1 base at V and 0 bases at J, leaving 2 bases unmatched. This CDR3 reads CASSQVGGGSYEQYF. The CDR3 region has the DNA TGTGCCAGCAGCCAAGTCGGGGGGGGCTCCTACGAGCAGTACTTC.

The J gene is TRBJ2-1, the V gene TRBV9, with 9 bases fitting TRBD2. The germline V gene encodes CDR1 SGDLS and CDR2 YYNGEE. V shed 2 bases, J shed 5 bases, and the junction held 8 bases outside the gene matches. The CDR3 totals 16 residues. The CDR3 loop is CASSVTLAGIHNEQFF. Written as DNA, the CDR3 is TGTGCCAGCAGCGTTACTCTAGCGGGGATCCACAATGAGCAGTTCTTC.

This clone was detected only a few times. The chain employs TRBV13 and TRBJ2-5; D could derive from TRBD1 or TRBD2 (5 bases each). Germline loops: CDR1 PRHDT, CDR2 FYEKMQ (reference sequence). The CDR3 loop spans 11 amino acids. V was pared by 6 bases and J by 3 bases, with 5 bases between. CDR3 amino acids: CASRGEETQYF. CDR3 bases: TGTGCCAGCAGGGGGGAAGAGACCCAGTACTTC.

The V call is TRBV2, the J call TRBJ1-1; no firm D call. The CDR3 covers 14 residues. The V end lost 6 bases, the J end lost 1 base, and 12 bases lay between the germline ends. Germline CDR1 reads SNHLY; CDR2 reads FYNNEI. The CDR3 protein is CASRIIVGNTEAFF. The CDR3 DNA follows: TGTGCCAGCAGGATCATTGTCGGGAACACTGAAGCTTTCTTT.

This clone has more than one count but fewer than ten. The chain employs TRBV7-9 and TRBJ2-3; a possible D gene is TRBD2 (6 bases). The CDR3 loop spans 13 amino acids. V was clipped by 5 bases and J by 5 bases, with 11 bases between them. Looked up from germline, CDR1 is SEHNR and CDR2 is FQNEAQ (reference sequence). For the CDR3, the DNA is TGTGCCAGCAGCCGCCCGGGGGTAGATACGCAGTATTTT. This translates into CASSRPGVDTQYF.

This clone has more than one count but fewer than ten. The chain recombines TRBV5-1 with TRBJ2-1; 7 bases align to TRBD2. This CDR3 is built from 15 residues. The germline V gene encodes CDR1 SGHRS and CDR2 YFSETQ. V was clipped by 4 bases and J by 2 bases; unmatched bases: 6. This chain's CDR3 is CASSISSGPYNEQFF. As DNA, the CDR3 is TGCGCCAGCAGCATATCTAGCGGCCCCTACAATGAGCAGTTCTTC.

V and J are TRBV7-6 and TRBJ2-5; maybe TRBD2 (7 bases). Trimming removed 0 bases at V and 5 bases at J, with 16 bases between. CDR1 and CDR2 from the germline V gene are SGHVS and FNYEAQ. This CDR3 is 16 amino acids long. The DNA of the CDR3 is TGTGCCAGCAGCTTAGCTACGGCGGGGGCGGGGGAGACCCAGTACTTC. This encodes CASSLATAGAGETQYF.

This clone was picked up a small number of times. The J gene is TRBJ2-1, the V gene TRBV15; unclear D gene. Trimming removed 2 bases from V and 6 bases from J, with 8 bases in between. Germline V CDR1 and CDR2: LNHNV, YYDKDF (reference sequence). This CDR3 region has 13 residues. The CDR3 DNA sequence: TGTGCCACCAGCAGACCCTGGGGCAATGAGCAGTTCTTC. It yields the protein CATSRPWGNEQFF. Full variable domain (outside the CDR3, taken from reference TRBV15 and TRBJ2-1): DAMVIQNPRYQVTQFGKPVTLSCSQTLNHNVMYWYQQKSSQAPKLLFHYYDKDFNNEADTPDNFQSRRPNTSFCFLDIRSPGLGDTAMYLCATSRPWGNEQFFGPGTRLTVL.